The 13 T cell receptor beta chains below all came from one sample that was sequenced in a study of CD8 T cells in ankylosing spondylitis. No antigens are known for them. Study-wide findings and caveats: Made up of about eight highly homologous variants, a TCR beta motif appeared characteristic of ankylosing spondylitis blood.

MiXCR was run by TCRdb on the 5' RACE reads, yielding one entry per CDR3 protein. The repertoire includes over 600,000 distinct CDR3 sequences, around 17% of them detected once, and around a fifth sits in the top ten. Input material: blood, either unsorted or a sorted T cell fraction (not recorded which). Source of these receptors: a male donor with ankylosing spondylitis.

The CDR3 nucleotides are TGTGCCAGCAGGAGGGGGATCGCTGAAGCTTTCTTT. This translates into CASRRGIAEAFF. The chain employs TRBV12-3 or TRBV12-4 and TRBJ1-1; D is possibly TRBD1 (6 bases). The CDR3 length is 12 residues. The germline V and J ends were trimmed by 6 bases and 6 bases, with 11 bases remaining between them.

The chain combines TRBV9 with TRBJ1-6; TRBD1 is a possible D gene (5 bases). Germline V CDR1 and CDR2: SGDLS, YYNGEE. V was clipped by 3 bases and J by 5 bases, with 12 bases between them. CDR3 size: 15 residues. The CDR3 here is CASSDGTSDNSPLHF. The DNA of the CDR3 is TGTGCCAGCAGCGACGGGACGAGCGATAATTCACCCCTCCACTTT.

This clonotype was seen more than once but under ten times. The V call is TRBV28, the J call TRBJ1-1, with 7 bases aligning to TRBD1. Germline lookup yields CDR1 MDHEN and CDR2 SYDVKM. The CDR3 runs 11 residues. Trimming at V came to 8 bases and at J to 10 bases, leaving 7 bases not matched to a gene. CDR3 sequence: CASRTGTPAFF. Written as DNA, the CDR3 is TGTGCCAGCCGGACAGGAACCCCAGCTTTCTTT. Looking up the rest from reference TRBV28 and TRBJ1-1 gives the full variable domain: DVKVTQSSRYLVKRTGEKVFLECVQDMDHENMFWYRQDPGLGLRLIYFSYDVKMKEKGDIPEGYSVSREKKERFSLILESASTNQTSMYLCASRTGTPAFFGQGTRLTVV.

This clonotype has more than one count but fewer than ten. The chain couples TRBV27 to TRBJ2-7, with TRBD1 identical over 8 bases. Germline V gives CDR1 MNHEY, CDR2 SMNVEV (reference sequence). V shed 1 base, J shed 7 bases, and the junction held 6 bases outside the gene matches. CDR3 length equals 14 residues. The CDR3 DNA sequence: TGTGCCAGCAGTTTATGGCAGGGGGCAAAAGAGCAGTACTTC. Amino acids: CASSLWQGAKEQYF.

The chain employs TRBV7-6 and TRBJ2-1; possibly TRBD1 for D (6 bases). V was shortened by 2 bases and J by 2 bases, with 13 bases between the two germline ends. CDR1 SGHVS and CDR2 FNYEAQ come from the germline V gene. This CDR3 is built from 16 residues. The CDR3 protein is CASSLRGSEAYNEQFF. The CDR3 DNA reads as TGTGCCAGCAGCTTAAGGGGGTCGGAGGCCTACAATGAGCAGTTCTTC.

This clonotype has a count of ten or more. The rearrangement joins TRBV12-3 or TRBV12-4 to TRBJ2-5; perhaps TRBD1 as D (5 bases). Trimming pared 6 bases from V and 0 bases from J, leaving 8 bases between. This CDR3 is 13 amino acids long. The CDR3 region is CASSRQYQETQYF. The CDR3 DNA follows: TGTGCCAGCAGCCGACAGTACCAAGAGACCCAGTACTTC.

This chain uses TRBV29-1 with TRBJ2-7; D is unclear. The V end was cut by 0 bases, the J end by 3 bases, with 6 bases between. Germline CDR1 SQVTM, CDR2 ANQGSEA. The CDR3 spans 12 residues. CDR3 sequence (DNA): TGCAGCGTTGAAGAAGGAAGCTACGAGCAGTACTTC. This translates into CSVEEGSYEQYF.

This clonotype was seen a handful of times. This chain connects TRBV4-1 to TRBJ2-5; D is undetermined. This CDR3 has 13 amino acids. Trimming cost V 4 bases and J 3 bases, with 9 bases left between them. From germline, CDR1 is MGHRA and CDR2 YSYEKL. In nucleotides, the CDR3 is TGCGCCAGCAGCCCAGACTTAGAAGAGACCCAGTACTTC. It is translated as CASSPDLEETQYF.

This clonotype was observed at least ten times. The V call is TRBV5-1, the J call TRBJ2-2; D gene ambiguous. The CDR3 covers 14 residues. Germline values: CDR1 SGHRS, CDR2 YFSETQ. Deletions cut 4 bases from V and 1 base from J, with 8 bases between. The CDR3 spells CASSQEGNTGELFF. The CDR3 DNA reads as TGCGCCAGCAGCCAGGAAGGGAACACCGGGGAGCTGTTTTTT.

The V gene is TRBV20-1, the J gene TRBJ2-7; a weak D match, TRBD2 (6 bases). Germline V gives CDR1 DFQATT, CDR2 SNEGSKA (reference sequence). The CDR3 is 13 residues long. Trimming shortened V by 8 bases and J by 2 bases, and 16 bases separated the two germline ends. In nucleotides, the CDR3 is TGCAGTCTAGGGCGGGACCTAACCTACGAGCAGTACTTC. Translating gives CSLGRDLTYEQYF.

This clonotype was detected a few times. This chain joins TRBV19 and TRBJ2-1, with D perhaps TRBD1 (6 bases). The V end was cut by 2 bases, the J end by 1 base, with 18 bases between. Germline V gives CDR1 LNHDA, CDR2 SQIVND (reference sequence). The CDR3 totals 18 residues. The CDR3: CASSIRGTKSSSYNEQFF. The CDR3 DNA sequence: TGTGCCAGTAGTATACGTGGGACAAAGAGTAGTTCCTACAATGAGCAGTTCTTC.

This clonotype was detected only a few times. The chain uses TRBV29-1 and TRBJ2-7, with D maybe TRBD2 (5 bases). From germline, CDR1 is SQVTM and CDR2 ANQGSEA. The CDR3 is made up of 13 amino acids. Trimming shortened V by 2 bases and J by 2 bases, and 10 bases separated the two germline ends. The CDR3 reads CSVEYPRAYEQYF. The CDR3 DNA sequence: TGCAGCGTTGAATACCCGCGGGCCTACGAGCAGTACTTC.

CDR3 amino acids: CASSLVSGVYNEQFF. The CDR3 DNA reads TGCGCCAGCAGCTTGGTTAGCGGGGTATACAATGAGCAGTTCTTC. V is TRBV5-1 and J is TRBJ2-1; the match to TRBD2 covers 8 bases. V trimming: 0 bases; J trimming: 4 bases; junction bases outside the gene matches: 3. The CDR3 has 15 amino acids. Germline CDR1 and CDR2: SGHRS and YFSETQ.